This T cell receptor (beta chain) emerged from a study of vaccination effects on CD4 cells after COVID-19. The wider study: Participants were vaccinated with two doses of either the BNT162b2 or mRNA-1273 vaccine.

Study results and limitations: Clones induced by infection and by vaccine showed marked clonal contraction late after vaccination.

Viral peptide pools were used in the ViraFEST assay to expand antigen-specific CD4+ T cells, and sequencing came afterward. A 10-day culture period preceded the isolation of CD4+ T cells. All vaccine recipients tested negative for nucleocapsid antibodies and had never contracted SARS-CoV-2 infection. On both days 3 and 7, half of the culture medium was replaced with IL-2 medium. Sequencing used immunoSEQ multiplex PCR; TCRdb keeps in-frame clones, though not all of them. Counted here are 65,000 or so clones, approximately 76% occurring once; the ten biggest clones make up around 2.7%. Turning to this clone: Its antigen remains unidentified.

This sequence was found in a human donor who received a COVID-19 vaccine. The specimen comprised CD4+ T cells from PBMCs cultured with HCoV-NL63 spike peptides, sampled before COVID-19 vaccination.

The CDR3 nucleotides are TGTGCCAGCAGCCGGTCGAATATCGGACTGAGCTCTGGAAACACCATATATTTT. The encoded protein is CASSRSNIGLSSGNTIYF. The J gene is TRBJ1-3, the V gene TRBV3-1 (or the pseudogene TRBV3-2); D gene unclear. Per germline, CDR1 LGHDT and CDR2 YNNKEL (reference sequence). The CDR3 contains 18 residues. The V gene lost 4 bases and the J gene lost 0 bases, with 19 bases spanning the gap.